The TCR beta chain under discussion was sequenced for a study of OX40 agonist ivuxolimab in advanced cancers. Some clones are missing from TCRdb's copy, which holds only in-frame ones; the method was immunoSEQ multiplex PCR. The table has about 64,000 clones, about 90% seen once. After removal of 7 bases from V and 5 bases from J, the junction contained 16 bases not matched to a gene. The CDR3 is 17 amino acids. The V gene's germline CDR1 is SGHRS and CDR2 YFSETQ. J is TRBJ2-2 and V is TRBV5-1, with TRBD1 identical over 8 bases. This sequence was found in an adult with an advanced solid tumor such as melanoma, head and neck, liver or kidney cancer. This specimen consisted of CD4+ or CD8+ T cells sorted from blood, obtained in a trial of the OX40 agonist ivuxolimab. The CDR3 loop reads CASYKTDRGVNTGELFF. CDR3 nucleotide sequence: TGCGCCAGCTATAAAACTGACAGGGGCGTCAATACCGGGGAGCTGTTTTTT.